This T cell receptor beta chain was captured by sequencing in a study of blood T cell repertoires in COVID-19. In the study overall: Samples came from the United States, Italy and Spain, spanning acute and convalescent COVID-19. Sources were T cells, B-cell-depleted T cells, or PBMCs; the material itself was cDNA or gDNA.

V lost 4 bases, J lost 2 bases, and 8 bases lay in between. This CDR3 has 13 amino acids. Germline loops: CDR1 MNHEY, CDR2 SVGAGI. Authors' processing steps: By means of reference gene primer amplification, nucleated cell counts were estimated. Profiled with immunoSEQ multiplex PCR; TCRdb holds only in-frame clones, not every one. Clone size and V and J calls were adopted from that table, with D and trimming inferred from the DNA. Of 110,000 to 150,000 clones in the sample, roughly 80% were seen once. The chain joins TRBV6-5 to TRBJ1-2; TRBD1 is a possible D gene (6 bases). Sequences were obtained from peripheral blood. The sequence was collected from a man between 50 and 59 years old with active or convalescent COVID-19. The chain's CDR3 is CASSSGTNYGYTF. The DNA of the CDR3 is TGTGCCAGCAGTTCGGGGACAAACTATGGCTACACCTTC.